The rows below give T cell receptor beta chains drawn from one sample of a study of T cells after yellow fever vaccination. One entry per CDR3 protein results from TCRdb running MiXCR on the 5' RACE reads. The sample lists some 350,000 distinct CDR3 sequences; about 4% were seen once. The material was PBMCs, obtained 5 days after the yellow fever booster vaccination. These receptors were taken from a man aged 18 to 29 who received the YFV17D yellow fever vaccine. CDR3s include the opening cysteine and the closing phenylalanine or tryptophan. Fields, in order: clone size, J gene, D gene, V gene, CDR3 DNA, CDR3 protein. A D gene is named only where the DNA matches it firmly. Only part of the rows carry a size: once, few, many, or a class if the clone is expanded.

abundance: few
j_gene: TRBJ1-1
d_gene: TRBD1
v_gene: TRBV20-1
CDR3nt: TGCAGTGCTAGGGGGACAGGGGTTGAGACTGAAGCTTTCTTT
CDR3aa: CSARGTGVETEAFF

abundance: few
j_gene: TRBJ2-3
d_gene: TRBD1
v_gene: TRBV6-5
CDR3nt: TGTGCCAGCAGTGCTACAGGGGGACTTAGCACAGATACGCAGTATTTT
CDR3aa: CASSATGGLSTDTQYF

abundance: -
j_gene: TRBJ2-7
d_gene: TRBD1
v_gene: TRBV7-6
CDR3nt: TGTGCCAGCAGCCCCCGCAGGGGGTACTACGAGCAGTACTTC
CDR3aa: CASSPRRGYYEQYF

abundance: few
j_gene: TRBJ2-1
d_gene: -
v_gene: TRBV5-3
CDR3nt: TGTGCCAGAAGCCGGAACCCCAATGAGCAGTTCTTC
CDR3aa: CARSRNPNEQFF

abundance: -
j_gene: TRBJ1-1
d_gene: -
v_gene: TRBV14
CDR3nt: TGTGCCAGCAGCCGACCAAGGGGTGGAGCTTTCTTT
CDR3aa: CASSRPRGGAFF

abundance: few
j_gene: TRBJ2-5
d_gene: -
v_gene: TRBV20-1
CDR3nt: TGCAGTGCTAGAGATTCGAGGGGTGGCTTGGAGACCCAGTACTTC
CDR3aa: CSARDSRGGLETQYF

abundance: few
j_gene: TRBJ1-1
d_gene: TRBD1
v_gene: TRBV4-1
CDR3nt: TGCGCCAGCAGCCAGAGGACAGGGGACACTGAAGCTTTCTTT
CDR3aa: CASSQRTGDTEAFF

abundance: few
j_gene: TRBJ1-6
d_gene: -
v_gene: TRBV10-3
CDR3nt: TGTGCCATCAGCAAAGACGGTAGGCAGAATAATTCACCCCTCCACTTT
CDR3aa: CAISKDGRQNNSPLHF

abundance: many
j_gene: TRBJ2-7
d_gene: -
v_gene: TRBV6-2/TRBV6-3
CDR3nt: TGTGCCAAAAACCCCCGGACAGCCGCGTCCTACGAGCAGTACTTC
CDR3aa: CAKNPRTAASYEQYF

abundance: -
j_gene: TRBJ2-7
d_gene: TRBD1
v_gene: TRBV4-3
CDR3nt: TGCGCCAGCAGCCAAGATGTCGGACAGGGTATCGAGCAGTACTTC
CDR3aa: CASSQDVGQGIEQYF

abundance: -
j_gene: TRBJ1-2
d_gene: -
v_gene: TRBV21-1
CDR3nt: TGTGCCAGCGTCTACTTGGGAGTAAATGGCTACACCTTC
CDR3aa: CASVYLGVNGYTF

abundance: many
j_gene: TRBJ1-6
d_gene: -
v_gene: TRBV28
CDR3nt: TGTGCCAGCAGCCACAGTGCACCCCTCCACTTT
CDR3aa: CASSHSAPLHF

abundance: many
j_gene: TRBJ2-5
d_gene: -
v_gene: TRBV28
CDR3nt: TGTGCCAGCAGTCTCCTGGGGACCCAGTACTTC
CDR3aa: CASSLLGTQYF

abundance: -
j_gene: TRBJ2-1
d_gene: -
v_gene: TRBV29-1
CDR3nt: TGCAGCGTTCAGGGGCGGTGGGATGAGCAGTTCTTC
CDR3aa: CSVQGRWDEQFF

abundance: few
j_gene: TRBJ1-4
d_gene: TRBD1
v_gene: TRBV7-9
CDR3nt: TGTGCCAGCAGCAACTCAGGGGGCGAAATCGGGTTT
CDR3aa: CASSNSGGEIGF

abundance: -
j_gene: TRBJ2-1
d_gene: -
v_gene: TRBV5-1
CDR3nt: TGCGCCAGCATGGGGGGATACAATGAGCAGTTCTTC
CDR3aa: CASMGGYNEQFF

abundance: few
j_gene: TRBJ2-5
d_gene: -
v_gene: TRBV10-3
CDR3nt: TGTGCCACCGGGCCCGCCGTCGGACTATCCGATCTGTGGGAGACCCAGTACTTC
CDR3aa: CATGPAVGLSDLWETQYF

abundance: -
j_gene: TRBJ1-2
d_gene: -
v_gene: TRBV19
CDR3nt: TGTGCCAGTAGTATTAACTCCGAACTCTATGGCTACACCTTC
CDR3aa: CASSINSELYGYTF

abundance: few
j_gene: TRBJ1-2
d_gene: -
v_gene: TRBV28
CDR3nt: TGTGCCAGCAGTTTAACGGTGGGCTCGGGGGCTCGCGGCTACACCTTC
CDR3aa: CASSLTVGSGARGYTF

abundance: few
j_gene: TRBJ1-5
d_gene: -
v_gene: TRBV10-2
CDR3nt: TGCGCCAGCAGTGAGGGTGGGAATCAGCCCCAGCATTTT
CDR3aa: CASSEGGNQPQHF

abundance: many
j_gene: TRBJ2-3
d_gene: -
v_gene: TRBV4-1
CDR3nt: TGCGCCAGCAGCCAAGATCCGGGTAGAGATACGCAGTATTTT
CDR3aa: CASSQDPGRDTQYF

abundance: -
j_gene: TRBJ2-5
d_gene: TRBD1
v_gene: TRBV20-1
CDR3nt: TGCAGTCCCACAGGGGGCCGGCAAGAGACCCAGTACTTC
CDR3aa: CSPTGGRQETQYF